This T cell receptor (beta chain) was sequenced in a study of shared clonotypes between healthy human individuals. Generated by immunoSEQ multiplex PCR, the TCRdb table keeps only in-frame clones and is missing some. The data contain around 1,100,000 clones, 77% of them seen just once; the ten biggest clones take up about 0.94%. CDR3 length equals 14 residues. Germline-derived CDR1 and CDR2 are SGHRS and YFSETQ. Trimming left V 0 bases short and J 7 bases short, with 10 bases between. This clonotype was sampled from a young man in good health. Some clones in this sample may be carry-over from other donors' samples. V gene TRBV5-1 combines with J gene TRBJ1-4, with D perhaps matching TRBD1 (5 bases). The sample taken for sequencing was memory CD4+ T cells from PBMCs. Subset defined: CD45RA-negative fraction. CDR3 coding DNA: TGCGCCAGCAGCTTGGAGGGGATCGGTGAAAAACTGTTTTTT. Its protein product is CASSLEGIGEKLFF.